The 13 T cell receptor beta chains below come from one sample, sequenced in a study of T cells in localized non-small cell lung cancer. Libraries were prepared by immunoSEQ multiplex PCR; TCRdb keeps only in-frame clonotypes and omits some of them. Here the sample spans about 2,000 clones, roughly 26% being singletons. The specimen was normal lung tissue next to the tumor, collected before any cancer treatment. The receptors were gathered from a male donor at least 60 years old with stage I lung adenocarcinoma.

The chain carries TRBV28 and TRBJ2-5; 7 bases are a match to TRBD1. V was clipped by 6 bases and J by 5 bases; unmatched bases: 15. This CDR3 region has 16 residues. Germline loops: CDR1 MDHEN, CDR2 SYDVKM. The CDR3 loop reads CASRPSRTGWAETQYF. The CDR3 bases are TGTGCCAGCAGACCTTCACGGACAGGCTGGGCGGAGACCCAGTACTTC.

The chain has TRBV5-1 and TRBJ1-1; D unresolved. This CDR3 comprises 14 residues. The ends were cut back, 0 bases at V and 2 bases at J, with 8 bases in the middle. Germline V gene lookup returns CDR1 SGHRS and CDR2 YFSETQ. The CDR3 coding sequence is TGCGCCAGCAGCTTGGAGGTGGATAACACTGAAGCTTTCTTT. This sequence encodes CASSLEVDNTEAFF.

The CDR3 region is CASSFGQGPYGYTF. The CDR3 nucleotides read TGTGCCAGCAGTTTCGGACAGGGGCCCTATGGCTACACCTTC. The V gene is TRBV28, the J gene TRBJ1-2, with 9 bases that match TRBD1. The CDR3 length is 14 residues. Trimming at V came to 3 bases and at J to 4 bases, leaving 3 bases not matched to a gene. The germline V gene encodes CDR1 MDHEN and CDR2 SYDVKM.

In its sample, this clone is medium-sized. The chain recombines TRBV6-8 with TRBJ2-1; 11 bases are shared with TRBD2. Germline CDR1 reads MNHGY; CDR2 reads SAAAGT. This CDR3 is built from 14 residues. Unmatched junction bases numbered 9, after V lost 5 bases and J lost 12 bases. The CDR3 sequence: CASSDRLAGGRQFF. CDR3 bases: TGTGCCAGCAGTGACCGGCTAGCGGGGGGTAGGCAGTTCTTC.

The chain joins TRBV6-8 to TRBJ2-7, with D uncertain. The CDR3 covers 12 residues. The germline gives CDR1 MNHGY, CDR2 SAAAGT. The V and J ends lost 5 bases and 2 bases respectively, with 7 bases between them. The CDR3 loop reads CASSQRTYEQYF. The CDR3 coding sequence is TGTGCCAGCAGTCAAAGAACCTACGAGCAGTACTTC.

The chain has TRBV6-8 and TRBJ1-2, with TRBD1 identical over 10 bases. This CDR3 has 14 residues. Germline lookup yields CDR1 MNHGY and CDR2 SAAAGT. Trimming took 5 bases from V and 7 from J; bases not matched to a gene: 7. In nucleotides, the CDR3 is TGTGCCAGCAGTCAAAGGGACAGGGGTCGTGGCTACACCTTC. It is translated as CASSQRDRGRGYTF.

This clone was recorded a few times. The gene calls are TRBV18 and TRBJ2-3, with TRBD2 identical over 12 bases. Per the germline V gene, CDR1 is KGHSH and CDR2 is LQKENI. CDR3 length: 16 residues. With V trimmed by 4 bases and J by 5 bases, 7 bases remained unmatched. CDR3 protein: CASSQTSGRTEDTQYF. As DNA, the CDR3 is TGTGCCAGCTCACAGACTAGCGGGAGAACAGAAGATACGCAGTATTTT.

This clone was detected only a few times. The chain uses TRBV11-3 and TRBJ2-5, with 9 nucleotides matching TRBD2. Trimming at V came to 5 bases and at J to 4 bases, leaving 11 bases not matched to a gene. Germline lookup yields CDR1 SGHNT and CDR2 YENEEA. The CDR3 spans 16 residues. The CDR3 sequence: CASSPMGRGGRETQYF. The CDR3 DNA reads as TGTGCCAGCAGCCCTATGGGGCGGGGGGGCCGAGAGACCCAGTACTTC. Complete variable domain (other parts from reference TRBV11-3 and TRBJ2-5): EAGVVQSPRYKIIEKKQPVAFWCNPISGHNTLYWYLQNLGQGPELLIRYENEEAVDDSQLPKDRFSAERLKGVDSTLKIQPAELGDSAVYLCASSPMGRGGRETQYFGPGTRLLVL.

The chain couples TRBV11-3 to TRBJ1-1, with 7 positions matching TRBD1. Per the germline V gene, CDR1 is SGHNT and CDR2 is YENEEA. The CDR3 sequence is 14 residues long. Unmatched junction bases numbered 9, after V lost 5 bases and J lost 6 bases. CDR3: CASSISGGNAEAFF. For the CDR3, the DNA is TGTGCCAGCAGCATATCAGGGGGAAACGCTGAAGCTTTCTTT.

This clone has a handful of counts. V gene TRBV23-1 combines with J gene TRBJ1-6, with 8 positions matching TRBD1. TRBV23-1 is given ORF status, its function remaining uncertain. V shed 6 bases, J shed 7 bases, and the junction held 8 bases outside the gene matches. The CDR3 runs 15 residues. The CDR3 reads CASSLGTGTNSPLHF. The DNA of the CDR3 is TGCGCCAGCAGCCTGGGGACAGGAACGAATTCACCCCTCCACTTT.

The gene calls are TRBV30 and TRBJ2-7, with D perhaps TRBD1 or TRBD2 (5 bases each). The germline V and J ends were trimmed by 0 bases and 6 bases, with 12 bases remaining between them. Germline CDR1 GTSNPN, CDR2 SVGIG (reference sequence). This CDR3 region has 13 residues. The CDR3 region is CAWSVPGAGEQYF. The CDR3 region has the DNA TGTGCCTGGAGTGTACCCGGGGCCGGCGAGCAGTACTTC. The variable domain in full, with the rest retrieved from reference TRBV30 and TRBJ2-7, is SQTIHQWPATLVQPVGSPLSLECTVEGTSNPNLYWYRQAAGRGLQLLFYSVGIGQISSEVPQNLSASRPQDRQFILSSKKLLLSDSGFYLCAWSVPGAGEQYFGPGTRLTVT.

The chain has TRBV11-3 and TRBJ2-3; possibly TRBD2 for D (6 bases). V shed 6 bases and J shed 0 bases, with 10 bases lying between them. This CDR3 has 14 amino acids. Germline V gene sequence: CDR1 SGHNT, CDR2 YENEEA. CDR3 sequence reads: CASSSGTSTDTQYF. The CDR3 nucleotides read TGTGCCAGCAGTTCCGGGACTAGCACAGATACGCAGTATTTT.

The chain has TRBV11-3 and TRBJ2-1; TRBD2 matches 8 bases. CDR1 is SGHNT, CDR2 YENEEA, per germline. The CDR3 is made up of 15 amino acids. V was pared by 5 bases and J by 4 bases, with 7 bases of the junction left unmatched. Here the CDR3 DNA reads TGTGCCAGCAGCCTCACTAGCGGAGCTTACAATGAGCAGTTCTTC. Protein: CASSLTSGAYNEQFF.